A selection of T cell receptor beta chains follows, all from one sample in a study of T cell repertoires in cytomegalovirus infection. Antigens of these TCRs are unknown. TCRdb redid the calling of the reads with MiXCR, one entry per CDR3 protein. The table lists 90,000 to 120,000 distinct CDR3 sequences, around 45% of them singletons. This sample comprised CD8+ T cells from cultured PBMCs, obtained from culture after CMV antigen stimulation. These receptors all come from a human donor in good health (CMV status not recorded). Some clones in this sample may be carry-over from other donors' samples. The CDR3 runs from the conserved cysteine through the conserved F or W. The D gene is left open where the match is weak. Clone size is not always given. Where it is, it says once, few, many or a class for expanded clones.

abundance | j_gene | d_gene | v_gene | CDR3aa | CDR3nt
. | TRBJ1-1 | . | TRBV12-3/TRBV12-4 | CASSLWQLNTEAFF | TGTGCCAGCAGTTTGTGGCAGTTGAACACTGAAGCTTTCTTT
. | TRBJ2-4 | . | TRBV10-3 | CAIRGGNIQYF | TGTGCCATCAGGGGCGGAAACATTCAGTACTTC
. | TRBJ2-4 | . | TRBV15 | CATSREPGGGYLAKNIQYF | TGTGCCACCAGCAGAGAACCTGGGGGAGGCTATCTAGCCAAAAACATTCAGTACTTC
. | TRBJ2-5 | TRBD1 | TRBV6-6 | CASTPGQGFRETQYF | TGTGCCAGCACCCCGGGACAGGGCTTCCGAGAGACCCAGTACTTC
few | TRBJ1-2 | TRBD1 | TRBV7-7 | CASSPRTGSPQRGGYTF | TGTGCCAGCAGCCCTCGGACAGGTAGCCCTCAGCGGGGTGGCTACACCTTC
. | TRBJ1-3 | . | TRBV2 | CASTGYGNTIYF | TGTGCCAGCACAGGTTACGGAAACACCATATATTTT
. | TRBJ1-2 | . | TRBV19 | CASSISGIYGYTF | TGTGCCAGTAGTATATCTGGTATCTATGGCTACACCTTC
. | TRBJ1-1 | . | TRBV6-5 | CASSYSPGMETEAFF | TGTGCCAGCAGTTACTCACCAGGGATGGAGACTGAAGCTTTCTTT
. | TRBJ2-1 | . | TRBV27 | CASSFKEGGDEQFF | TGTGCCAGCAGTTTTAAAGAAGGGGGTGATGAGCAGTTCTTC
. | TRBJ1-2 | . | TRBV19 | CASSIDLDSIFDGYTF | TGTGCCAGTAGTATAGATCTCGACAGTATCTTCGATGGCTACACCTTC
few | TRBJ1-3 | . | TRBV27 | CASSLGGTGNTIYF | TGTGCCAGCAGTTTGGGTGGGACTGGAAACACCATATATTTT
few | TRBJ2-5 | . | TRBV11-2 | CASSRWLATETQYF | TGTGCCAGCAGCCGTTGGCTAGCGACAGAGACCCAGTACTTC
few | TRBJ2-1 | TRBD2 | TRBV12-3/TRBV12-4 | CASTSGGAYREQFF | TGTGCCAGCACTAGCGGGGGGGCTTATCGGGAGCAGTTCTTC
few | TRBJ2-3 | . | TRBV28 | CASWADTQYF | TGTGCCAGCTGGGCAGATACGCAGTATTTT
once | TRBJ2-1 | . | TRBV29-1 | CSVPTDLSSYNEQFF | TGCAGCGTCCCGACAGATCTGAGCTCCTACAATGAGCAGTTCTTC
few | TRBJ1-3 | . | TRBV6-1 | CASIGDTISGNTIYF | TGTGCCAGCATCGGCGATACAATCTCTGGAAACACCATATATTTT
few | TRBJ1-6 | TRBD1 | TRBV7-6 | CASSHPGDRGSSPLHF | TGTGCCAGCAGCCATCCCGGGGACAGGGGTTCTTCACCCCTCCACTTT